This T cell receptor beta chain came from a study of technical replicates of blood from several donors. The table came from immunoSEQ multiplex PCR; TCRdb's copy has only in-frame clones and leaves some out. The sample shows under 90,000 clones, 95% to 98% of them seen only once. Sequencing input: T cells isolated from PBMCs. The receptor comes from a human donor in good health.

The CDR3 bases are TGCGCCAGTACAGGCAACAGGGGGTACACAGATACGCAGTATTTT. The encoded protein is CASTGNRGYTDTQYF. The chain recombines TRBV5-1 with TRBJ2-3; TRBD1 matches at 8 bases. CDR3 size: 15 residues. CDR1 is SGHRS and CDR2 is YFSETQ in the germline V gene. V gave up 8 bases and J gave up 2 bases; unmatched junction bases: 10.